The text below deals with one T cell receptor beta chain. The data were obtained in a study of blood T cell repertoires in COVID-19. Sequencing was performed with immunoSEQ multiplex PCR; in TCRdb, only in-frame clones are kept and a portion is missing. The sample consists of 400,000 or so clones, approximately 86% of them appearing once. Sequencing used peripheral blood. The source is a human donor in a cohort sampled during active COVID-19.

This chain's CDR3 is CASSKGLAVYNEQFF. The CDR3 DNA is TGTGCCAGCAGCAAGGGACTAGCGGTCTACAATGAGCAGTTCTTC. The rearrangement links TRBV2 to TRBJ2-1; 11 positions match TRBD2. V lost 6 bases, J lost 3 bases, and 4 bases stayed unmatched. CDR3 length: 15 residues. Germline lookup yields CDR1 SNHLY and CDR2 FYNNEI.